The rows below give T cell receptor beta chains drawn from one sample of a study of CD8 T cells in Susac syndrome. TCRdb analysed the immunoSEQ multiplex PCR reads with MiXCR anew, one entry per CDR3 protein. The data hold approximately 300,000 distinct CDR3 sequences, with 70% to 90% observed a single time. Sequences were obtained from CD8+ T cells from PBMCs. The receptors shown here come from a human donor with multiple sclerosis. The CDR3 runs from the conserved cysteine through the conserved F or W. D genes are given only for firm matches. Some rows mark clone size as missing; the rest say once, few, many or name a class of expanded clone.

D gene,V gene,J gene,clone size,CDR3 protein,CDR3 DNA
-,TRBV5-1,TRBJ1-5,-,CASSPGLGHQPQHF,TGCGCCAGCAGCCCCGGACTAGGCCATCAGCCCCAGCATTTT
-,TRBV19,TRBJ1-2,-,CAATRGEGYGYTF,TGTGCCGCTACTAGAGGGGAAGGCTATGGCTACACCTTC
TRBD2,TRBV20-1,TRBJ2-1,-,CSARDLASGYNEQFF,TGCAGTGCTAGAGATCTTGCTAGCGGTTACAATGAGCAGTTCTTC
-,TRBV11-2,TRBJ1-2,-,CASSPAGADGYTF,TGTGCCAGCAGCCCCGCAGGGGCGGATGGCTACACCTTC
TRBD1,TRBV2,TRBJ1-5,-,CASSDSPGQGKHF,TGTGCCAGCAGTGACTCTCCGGGACAGGGGAAACATTTT
-,TRBV7-9,TRBJ2-1,-,CASSLVIRDEQFF,TGTGCCAGCAGCTTGGTTATCCGAGATGAGCAGTTCTTC
-,TRBV7-6,TRBJ2-6,-,CAGTDRGANVLTF,TGTGCCGGAACAGACAGGGGGGCCAACGTCCTGACTTTC
TRBD1,TRBV7-2,TRBJ1-3,-,CASSFSDRVNTIYF,TGTGCCAGCAGCTTCTCGGACAGGGTAAACACCATATATTTT
TRBD1,TRBV20-1,TRBJ1-6,-,CSARTGGNSPLHF,TGCAGTGCTAGGACAGGGGGAAATTCACCCCTCCACTTT
TRBD1,TRBV18,TRBJ2-7,few,CASSPGPGQGAYEQYF,TGTGCCAGCTCACCTGGCCCGGGCCAGGGGGCCTACGAGCAGTACTTC
-,TRBV2,TRBJ2-1,-,CASSGAKGHEQFF,TGTGCCAGCAGTGGGGCCAAGGGTCACGAGCAGTTCTTC
-,TRBV7-9,TRBJ2-7,-,CASSFEGSTYEQYF,TGTGCCAGCAGCTTCGAGGGAAGCACCTACGAGCAGTACTTC
-,TRBV6-4,TRBJ1-1,-,CASRGEGKSFF,TGTGCCAGCAGGGGCGAGGGAAAGTCTTTCTTT
TRBD2,TRBV7-7,TRBJ2-2,-,CASGGVIGELFF,TGTGCTAGCGGGGGGGTCATCGGGGAGCTGTTTTTT
-,TRBV10-3,TRBJ2-1,once,CAINLGRTESNEQFF,TGTGCCATCAACTTAGGGAGGACAGAGAGCAATGAGCAGTTCTTC
-,TRBV20-1,TRBJ1-1,once,CSARDLTLGTEAFF,TGCAGTGCTAGAGATCTTACCTTGGGCACTGAAGCTTTCTTT
-,TRBV6-5,TRBJ2-7,once,CASSYSKGGLDEQYF,TGTGCCAGCAGTTACTCGAAGGGCGGACTGGACGAGCAGTACTTC
-,TRBV4-1,TRBJ2-7,few,CASSQEARPYEQYF,TGCGCCAGCAGCCAAGAGGCCAGGCCCTACGAGCAGTACTTC
-,TRBV29-1,TRBJ2-3,-,CSVDEFSTDTQYF,TGCAGCGTTGATGAGTTTTCCACAGATACGCAGTATTTT
-,TRBV6-2/TRBV6-3,TRBJ2-3,-,CASSGPGEADTQYF,TGTGCCAGCAGTGGGCCGGGAGAGGCAGATACGCAGTATTTT
-,TRBV6-6,TRBJ2-1,-,CASRPRGMVLDEQFF,TGTGCCAGCAGACCGAGGGGTATGGTTCTCGATGAGCAGTTCTTC
-,TRBV28,TRBJ2-7,-,CASSLAGPIYEQYF,TGTGCCAGCAGTTTAGCGGGACCGATCTACGAGCAGTACTTC
-,TRBV27,TRBJ1-1,-,CASTLGVGNTEAFF,TGTGCCAGCACCCTAGGGGTCGGAAACACTGAAGCTTTCTTT
-,TRBV19,TRBJ2-5,-,CASSSPGVGPQETQYF,TGTGCCAGTAGTTCTCCAGGGGTTGGCCCCCAAGAGACCCAGTACTTC
-,TRBV27,TRBJ1-6,-,CASSKGRAVVDSPLHF,TGTGCCAGCAGCAAGGGGAGGGCGGTAGTTGACTCACCCCTCCACTTT
TRBD2,TRBV7-2,TRBJ2-1,-,CASSLDPSGGVNEQFF,TGTGCCAGCAGCTTAGACCCTAGCGGGGGGGTCAATGAGCAGTTCTTC
-,TRBV29-1,TRBJ1-5,-,CSVEDRPGQPQHF,TGCAGCGTTGAAGATCGGCCAGGACAGCCCCAGCATTTT
TRBD1,TRBV6-5,TRBJ2-5,-,CASSFPFQTTGEAKETQYF,TGTGCCAGCAGTTTCCCCTTTCAAACGACAGGGGAGGCGAAAGAGACCCAGTACTTC
-,TRBV7-2,TRBJ1-2,-,CASSFQGPPNYGYTF,TGTGCCAGCAGCTTCCAGGGGCCCCCTAACTATGGCTACACCTTC
-,TRBV6-5,TRBJ2-5,-,CASSYSRLSGDQETQYF,TGTGCCAGCAGTTACTCCCGACTCTCGGGCGACCAAGAGACCCAGTACTTC
TRBD1,TRBV9,TRBJ2-1,-,CASSVGAGGENEQFF,TGTGCCAGCAGCGTAGGGGCAGGGGGTGAAAATGAGCAGTTCTTC
-,TRBV27,TRBJ1-4,-,CASSDQWGEGEKLFF,TGTGCCAGCAGTGATCAATGGGGAGAAGGAGAAAAACTGTTTTTT
-,TRBV24-1,TRBJ2-7,-,CATSDWGYEQYF,TGTGCCACCAGTGATTGGGGCTACGAGCAGTACTTC
-,TRBV7-2,TRBJ2-1,-,CASSFLGFEQFF,TGTGCCAGCAGCTTTTTGGGCTTTGAGCAGTTCTTC
-,TRBV28,TRBJ2-1,-,CASSLPPQGSAEQFF,TGTGCCAGCAGTTTACCCCCGCAGGGGAGTGCTGAGCAGTTCTTC
-,TRBV12-3/TRBV12-4,TRBJ2-2,-,CASSGIGGYGELFF,TGTGCCAGCAGTGGGATTGGGGGCTACGGGGAGCTGTTTTTT
-,TRBV13,TRBJ2-7,-,CASRPFFGLPNEQYF,TGTGCCAGCAGACCCTTTTTCGGACTTCCAAACGAGCAGTACTTC
-,TRBV2,TRBJ1-5,-,CASSEIGGPLNQPQHF,TGTGCCAGCAGTGAGATTGGGGGCCCGCTCAATCAGCCCCAGCATTTT
-,TRBV19,TRBJ2-7,once,CASSTPQATPPYEQYF,TGTGCCAGTAGTACACCCCAGGCTACACCGCCCTACGAGCAGTACTTC
-,TRBV28,TRBJ2-5,-,CASSSPGVEETQYF,TGTGCCAGCAGTTCCCCAGGGGTGGAAGAGACCCAGTACTTC
-,TRBV6-5,TRBJ2-7,-,CASSLQGELYEQYF,TGTGCCAGCAGTTTACAGGGCGAACTCTACGAGCAGTACTTC
-,TRBV5-8,TRBJ2-3,-,CASSWRGGTDTQYF,TGTGCCAGCAGCTGGAGGGGGGGCACAGATACGCAGTATTTT
TRBD2,TRBV13,TRBJ2-7,-,CASSFWRTSASYEQYF,TGTGCCAGCAGCTTCTGGAGGACTAGCGCTTCCTACGAGCAGTACTTC
-,TRBV4-1,TRBJ2-1,-,CASSQEEGLLYNEQFF,TGCGCCAGCAGCCAAGAAGAGGGGCTCCTATACAATGAGCAGTTCTTC
-,TRBV7-9,TRBJ1-5,-,CASSLAAHNQPQHF,TGTGCCAGCAGCTTAGCGGCCCACAATCAGCCCCAGCATTTT
TRBD2,TRBV29-1,TRBJ2-7,-,CSVEALLPLAGGYEQYF,TGCAGCGTTGAAGCCCTCCTCCCCCTAGCGGGGGGCTACGAGCAGTACTTC
TRBD2,TRBV4-3,TRBJ2-3,-,CASSQSGTSGDFGDTDTQYF,TGCGCCAGCAGCCAATCGGGGACTAGCGGGGATTTTGGGGACACAGATACGCAGTATTTT
TRBD1,TRBV5-1,TRBJ2-5,-,CASSLEGTVGETQYF,TGCGCCAGCAGCTTGGAAGGGACAGTCGGGGAGACCCAGTACTTC
-,TRBV5-6,TRBJ2-7,-,CASSLTNPYEQYF,TGTGCCAGCAGCCTGACTAACCCCTACGAGCAGTACTTC
-,TRBV7-9,TRBJ2-3,-,CASRETLRGSTTDTQYF,TGTGCCAGCAGGGAGACGCTGAGGGGGAGTACGACAGATACGCAGTATTTT
-,TRBV13,TRBJ1-5,-,CASSLSDSSNQPQHF,TGTGCCAGCAGCTTATCCGACAGCAGCAATCAGCCCCAGCATTTT
-,TRBV27,TRBJ1-4,-,CASSPVEGMTNEKLFF,TGTGCCAGCAGTCCCGTGGAGGGAATGACTAATGAAAAACTGTTTTTT
-,TRBV12-3/TRBV12-4,TRBJ2-1,once,CASSPEWAEQFF,TGTGCCAGCAGCCCGGAATGGGCTGAGCAGTTCTTC
-,TRBV11-2,TRBJ2-7,few,CASSLSPFEQYF,TGTGCCAGCAGCTTGTCTCCGTTTGAGCAGTACTTC
-,TRBV3-1,TRBJ1-1,-,CASSQDQGGETFF,TGTGCCAGCAGCCAAGATCAGGGAGGGGAAACTTTCTTT
-,TRBV6-5,TRBJ1-2,-,CASSYKIGGYTF,TGTGCCAGCAGTTACAAAATCGGTGGCTACACCTTC
-,TRBV27,TRBJ2-1,once,CASSLSSSASSYNEQFF,TGTGCCAGCAGTTTATCGTCTAGCGCGAGCTCCTACAATGAGCAGTTCTTC
-,TRBV6-5,TRBJ1-1,few,CASSYLAANTEAFF,TGTGCCAGCAGTTACCTGGCGGCAAACACTGAAGCTTTCTTT